Following are 27 T cell receptor beta chains from one sample sequenced in a study of T cells in Graves' hyperthyroidism and ophthalmopathy. Template material for amplifying TCR beta CDR3 regions consisted of RNA transcripts. A set of HTBI primers served as the primers for a first-round RT-PCR of the TCR CDR3. TCRdb ran MiXCR on the multiplex PCR reads and lists one entry per CDR3 protein. The sample holds fewer than 750,000 distinct CDR3 sequences, approximately 14% seen once. The sequenced material came from blood. The receptor set was obtained from a woman in her fifties or sixties with Graves' ophthalmopathy.

The rearrangement links TRBV9 to TRBJ2-1; 13 bases agree with TRBD2. CDR3 size: 15 residues. The V and J ends lost 6 bases and 8 bases, in that order; junction bases with no gene match: 8. The germline V gene encodes CDR1 SGDLS and CDR2 YYNGEE. CDR3 sequence: CASTRGLAGVDEQFF. DNA of the CDR3: TGTGCCAGCACCCGTGGACTAGCGGGAGTGGATGAGCAGTTCTTC.

This clonotype came up many times. The chain is built from TRBV20-1 and TRBJ2-1; D may be TRBD2 (6 bases). V was trimmed by 0 bases and J by 7 bases, leaving 19 bases between them. Germline-derived CDR1 and CDR2 are DFQATT and SNEGSKA (reference sequence). The CDR3 totals 16 residues. CDR3 in amino acids: CSARDPLRASDNEQFF. CDR3 DNA sequence: TGCAGTGCTAGAGATCCGTTAAGGGCTAGCGATAATGAGCAGTTCTTC.

V usage is TRBV19 and J usage is TRBJ2-1, with 8 bases matching TRBD2. The CDR3 contains 16 residues. Per the germline V gene, CDR1 is LNHDA and CDR2 is SQIVND (reference sequence). V lost 5 bases to trimming and J lost 4 bases; unmatched junction nucleotides: 10. The CDR3 reads CASSLGLGLPYNEQFF. CDR3 DNA: TGTGCCAGTAGTCTGGGACTAGGTCTCCCTTACAATGAGCAGTTCTTC.

This chain joins TRBV20-1 and TRBJ2-1, with D possibly called TRBD1 or TRBD2 (5 bases each). This CDR3 has 15 amino acids. Trimming left V 1 base short and J 4 bases short, with 14 bases between. Germline V gives CDR1 DFQATT, CDR2 SNEGSKA (reference sequence). The CDR3 spells CSARASTGGYNEQFF. The CDR3 bases are TGCAGTGCTAGAGCAAGCACTGGGGGATACAATGAGCAGTTCTTC.

This clonotype was recorded at least ten times. The rearrangement uses TRBV28 and TRBJ2-7; 10 positions agree with TRBD1. Germline V gives CDR1 MDHEN, CDR2 SYDVKM. The J segment lost 1 base and the V segment lost 5 bases, leaving 8 bases of the junction unmatched. The CDR3 spans 16 residues. The CDR3 DNA reads as TGTGCCAGCAGTCCGGGACAGGGGCTAGGATCCTACGAGCAGTACTTC. Translation: CASSPGQGLGSYEQYF.

A note on this clonotype: This may be a read error, as it is one base from a much larger clone. The J gene is TRBJ1-5, the V gene TRBV28; no reliable D call. V shed 6 bases and J shed 14 bases, with 14 bases lying between them. The CDR3 is 11 residues long. Germline CDR1 is MDHEN and CDR2 is SYDVKM. This CDR3 reads CASRTDLLEHF. The CDR3, as DNA: TGTGCCAGCAGAACAGACCTCTTGGAGCATTTT. Looking up the rest from reference TRBV28 and TRBJ1-5 gives the full variable domain: DVKVTQSSRYLVKRTGEKVFLECVQDMDHENMFWYRQDPGLGLRLIYFSYDVKMKEKGDIPEGYSVSREKKERFSLILESASTNQTSMYLCASRTDLLEHFGDGTRLSIL.

This clonotype came up many times. This sequence joins TRBV7-3 and TRBJ2-1; the D gene is possibly TRBD2 (6 bases). Germline values: CDR1 SGHTA, CDR2 FQGTGA. The CDR3 has 16 residues. Trimming took 5 bases from V and 0 from J, leaving 14 bases between them. CDR3 coding DNA: TGTGCCAGCAGCGAAATGGCGGGAAACTCCTACAATGAGCAGTTCTTC. Protein sequence: CASSEMAGNSYNEQFF.

Many counts were recorded for this clonotype. V is TRBV6-1 and J is TRBJ2-7; unclear D gene. There are 14 residues in the CDR3. V was clipped by 6 bases and J by 2 bases, with 14 bases between them. Germline V gives CDR1 MNHNS, CDR2 SASEGT. The DNA of the CDR3 is TGTGCCAGCAGCCCCCTTGTTGGAACCTACGAGCAGTACTTC. Its protein product is CASSPLVGTYEQYF.

This clonotype was observed many times. CDR3 residues: CASSLGLAGEDEQYF. The CDR3 DNA follows: TGTGCCAGCAGTTTAGGGTTAGCGGGAGAGGACGAGCAGTACTTC. This chain connects TRBV12-3 or TRBV12-4 to TRBJ2-7; 9 nucleotides line up with TRBD2. This CDR3 has 15 amino acids. Germline trimming cut 1 base from V and 5 bases from J; bases unmatched to any gene: 6.

The genes are TRBV5-1 and TRBJ2-1; 8 bases are a match to TRBD1. Germline V CDR1 and CDR2: SGHRS, YFSETQ. Germline trimming cut 4 bases from V and 9 bases from J; bases unmatched to any gene: 9. The CDR3 is 14 amino acids. In DNA form, the CDR3 reads TGCGCCAGCAGCCACGGACAGGGTTTGGGTGAGCAGTTCTTC. Translating it yields CASSHGQGLGEQFF.

The rearrangement links TRBV4-1 to TRBJ2-1; D is unresolved. Trimming took off 1 base at V and 2 bases at J, with 3 bases between the two ends. The CDR3 has 13 amino acids. CDR1 is MGHRA and CDR2 is YSYEKL in the germline V gene. The CDR3 region is CASSQAAYNEQFF. The CDR3 DNA sequence: TGCGCCAGCAGCCAAGCGGCCTACAATGAGCAGTTCTTC.

This clonotype was detected many times. This chain connects TRBV29-1 to TRBJ2-5; 8 bases line up with TRBD1. Per germline, CDR1 SQVTM and CDR2 ANQGSEA. This CDR3 region has 13 residues. J was trimmed by 4 bases and V by 6 bases; bases with no gene match: 7. The CDR3 sequence is CSVPIQGGETQYF. The CDR3 DNA reads TGCAGCGTACCGATACAGGGGGGAGAGACCCAGTACTTC.

As for this clonotype: One junction end does not reproduce the germline sequence, and a read error may be involved. V gene TRBV7-9 combines with J gene TRBJ2-7, with 7 bases aligning to TRBD1. Germline CDR1 and CDR2: SEHNR and FQNEAQ (reference sequence). CDR3 length equals 11 residues. The CDR3 region is CASSYDREPYF. The DNA of the CDR3 is TGTGCCAGCAGCTACGACAGGGAGCCGTACTTC.

The sample holds a few counts of this clonotype. The chain employs TRBV6-1 and TRBJ1-4, with D tentatively TRBD1 (5 bases). Per the germline V gene, CDR1 is MNHNS and CDR2 is SASEGT. Between the trimmed V and J ends, which lost 5 bases and 4 bases, there was a span of 14 bases. The CDR3 is made up of 15 amino acids. DNA of the CDR3: TGTGCCAGCAGTTCCCAGGGTTGGGGTAATGAAAAACTGTTTTTT. Its protein is CASSSQGWGNEKLFF.

This chain links TRBV6-1 with TRBJ2-7; 7 bases match TRBD1. The J call may be incorrect, as the DNA end agrees better with TRBJ2-1. Germline V CDR1 and CDR2: MNHNS, SASEGT. CDR3 length equals 13 residues. The CDR3 region is CASSRGGGYEQFF. CDR3 nucleotide sequence: TGTGCCAGCAGTCGAGGGGGCGGGTACGAGCAGTTCTTC.

This clonotype was detected many times. V is TRBV30 and J is TRBJ1-5; no clear D. This CDR3 comprises 16 residues. Germline lookup yields CDR1 GTSNPN and CDR2 SVGIG (reference sequence). With 1 base removed from V and 4 bases from J, the gap between germline ends came to 17 bases. The CDR3 spells CAWSGRAQMGNQPQHF. CDR3 nucleotide sequence: TGTGCCTGGAGTGGCCGGGCCCAAATGGGGAATCAGCCCCAGCATTTT.

Only a few counts were recorded for this clonotype. The J gene is TRBJ1-3, the V gene TRBV7-9, with 8 bases aligning to TRBD1. The V and J ends lost 5 bases and 5 bases, in that order; junction bases with no gene match: 5. The CDR3 covers 14 residues. The germline V gene encodes CDR1 SEHNR and CDR2 FQNEAQ (reference sequence). In nucleotides, the CDR3 is TGTGCCAGCAGCCCTGGGGACAGGCGAAACACCATATATTTT. This gives the protein CASSPGDRRNTIYF.

The gene calls are TRBV24-1 and TRBJ2-3, with a tentative D call TRBD2 (5 bases). The V end lost 4 bases, the J end lost 3 bases, and 13 bases lay between the germline ends. CDR1 is KGHDR and CDR2 is SFDVKD in the germline V gene. The CDR3 is made up of 15 amino acids. CDR3 amino acids: CATSETSGLTDTQYF. The CDR3 nucleotides are TGTGCCACCAGTGAAACTAGTGGCCTTACAGATACGCAGTATTTT.

This clonotype was recorded many times. This chain connects TRBV20-1 to TRBJ2-1, with 13 bases matching TRBD2. J lost 6 bases, V lost 5 bases, and 10 bases had no gene match. This CDR3 has 16 residues. Germline V gene lookup returns CDR1 DFQATT and CDR2 SNEGSKA (reference sequence). CDR3 amino acids: CSAQNPGLAGINEQFF. CDR3 bases: TGCAGTGCTCAAAACCCGGGACTAGCGGGAATCAATGAGCAGTTCTTC.

This clonotype appeared many times. This sequence joins TRBV20-1 and TRBJ2-3, with 7 bases fitting TRBD2. V trimming: 3 bases; J trimming: 5 bases; junction bases outside the gene matches: 17. Germline V gene lookup returns CDR1 DFQATT and CDR2 SNEGSKA (reference sequence). The CDR3 runs to 17 residues. The CDR3 region is CSASPYVGAGEVDTQYF. CDR3 in DNA: TGCAGTGCTAGTCCCTACGTTGGGGCGGGAGAGGTAGATACGCAGTATTTT.

This clonotype was seen ten or more times. The junction shows a germline mismatch at one end, possibly a read error. V and J are TRBV5-1 and TRBJ2-7; TRBD1 aligns across 10 bases. CDR1 is SGHRS and CDR2 is YFSETQ in the germline V gene. The CDR3 runs 14 residues. The CDR3 here is CASSLGTGAYEQYF. In DNA form, the CDR3 reads TGTGCCAGCAGCTTAGGGACAGGGGCGTACGAGCAGTACTTC. Drawing the rest from reference TRBV5-1 and TRBJ2-7, the complete variable domain is KAGVTQTPRYLIKTRGQQVTLSCSPISGHRSVSWYQQTPGQGLQFLFEYFSETQRNKGNFPGRFSGRQFSNSRSEMNVSTLELGDSALYLCASSLGTGAYEQYFGPGTRLTVT.

This clonotype was recorded at least ten times. The genes are TRBV12-3 or TRBV12-4 and TRBJ2-6; D not certain. This CDR3 region has 17 residues. The germline V and J ends were trimmed by 1 base and 4 bases, with 14 bases remaining between them. The CDR3 loop reads CASSLGRVLRGANVLTF. The CDR3, as DNA: TGTGCCAGCAGTTTAGGCCGCGTCCTCCGCGGGGCCAACGTCCTGACTTTC.

At least ten counts were recorded for this clonotype. The gene calls are TRBV3-1 and TRBJ2-3, with 13 bases identical to TRBD2. V was pared by 0 bases and J by 2 bases, with 8 bases of the junction left unmatched. The CDR3 sequence is 19 residues long. CDR1 is LGHDT, CDR2 YNNKEL, per germline (reference sequence). DNA of the CDR3: TGTGCCAGCAGCCAAGATAAACTAGCGGGAGGGCCCTCCACAGATACGCAGTATTTT. Translated, it gives CASSQDKLAGGPSTDTQYF.

This clonotype has just a few counts. The genes are TRBV6-2 or TRBV6-3 and TRBJ1-2; D remains unclear. In germline, CDR1 is MNHEY, CDR2 SVGEGT. With 5 bases removed from V and 0 bases from J, the gap between germline ends came to 4 bases. The CDR3 spans 12 residues. The CDR3 protein is CASSRTNYGYTF. In DNA, the CDR3 is TGTGCCAGCAGTCGCACTAACTATGGCTACACCTTC.

This rearrangement joins TRBV7-2 to TRBJ2-4; D is undetermined. The CDR3 extends over 13 amino acids. CDR1 and CDR2 from the germline V gene are SGHTA and FQGNSA. Trimming pared 6 bases from V and 2 bases from J, leaving 8 bases between. In DNA, the CDR3 is TGTGCCAGCAGTTATTCCCCCAAAAACATTCAGTACTTC. Protein: CASSYSPKNIQYF. Variable domain in full (rest from reference TRBV7-2 and TRBJ2-4): GAGVSQSPSNKVTEKGKDVELRCDPISGHTALYWYRQSLGQGLEFLIYFQGNSAPDKSGLPSDRFSAERTGGSVSTLTIQRTQQEDSAVYLCASSYSPKNIQYFGAGTRLSVL.

The chain links TRBV19 to TRBJ2-1, with 9 bases lining up with TRBD2. V shed 5 bases, J shed 3 bases, and the junction held 5 bases outside the gene matches. The CDR3 has 15 residues. Germline V gene sequence: CDR1 LNHDA, CDR2 SQIVND (reference sequence). CDR3 DNA: TGTGCCAGTAGTTCACGGACTAGCGACTACAATGAGCAGTTCTTC. Its protein is CASSSRTSDYNEQFF. The full variable domain, completed using reference TRBV19 and TRBJ2-1, is DGGITQSPKYLFRKEGQNVTLSCEQNLNHDAMYWYRQDPGQGLRLIYYSQIVNDFQKGDIAEGYSVSREKKESFPLTVTSAQKNPTAFYLCASSSRTSDYNEQFFGPGTRLTVL.

This clonotype was observed at least ten times. This chain connects TRBV5-1 to TRBJ2-2, with 7 bases fitting TRBD2. Germline-derived CDR1 and CDR2 are SGHRS and YFSETQ. With 0 bases clipped from V and 1 base from J, the junction kept 6 bases outside the gene matches. This CDR3 is 17 amino acids long. For the CDR3, the DNA is TGCGCCAGCAGCTTGGCCATGGCGGGGGTGAACACCGGGGAGCTGTTTTTT. Amino acid sequence: CASSLAMAGVNTGELFF.